The 31 T cell receptor delta chains below were found in one sample sequenced in a study of gamma-delta T cells after stem cell transplantation. TCRdb reanalysed the RT-PCR reads with CATT. The repertoire consists of about 3,000 delta-chain clones, with approximately 2.9% occurring once and the leading ten covering 26%. The sequenced sample consisted of gamma-delta T cells. All receptors derive from a human donor. It is not recorded whose cells these are; they may come from a transplant donor.

This clone was observed a few times. This likely came from a read error, as a far larger clone is one base away. This same CDR3 is encoded by further DNA sequences in the sample. V and J are TRDV2 and TRDJ1; no clear D. Looked up from germline, CDR1 is GEAIGNYY and CDR2 is EKD. The CDR3 length is 14 residues. With 3 bases removed from V and 0 bases from J, the gap between germline ends came to 10 bases. The chain's CDR3 is CACDPVTDTDKLIF. For the CDR3, the DNA is TGTGCCTGTGACCCCGTAACAGACACCGATAAACTCATCTTT.

As to this clone: TCRdb attributes to this sequence the protein of a much larger clone, which differs from the DNA translation at residue 4; a read error is likely, and the protein displayed is translated from the DNA. The chain carries TRDV2 and TRDJ1; TRDD3 agrees at 12 bases. J was trimmed by 3 bases and V by 5 bases; bases with no gene match: 9. The CDR3 has 16 residues. Germline V gene sequence: CDR1 GEAIGNYY, CDR2 EKD. The DNA for the CDR3 is TGTGCCTGTGGCGAACTTACTGGGGGATACTCCGATAAACTCATCTTT. Encoded protein: CACGELTGGYSDKLIF.

This clone was seen only a few times. A far larger clone is one nucleotide away, so this likely arose from a read error. CDR3 protein: CACDILAPTPQVGDTSLTDKPIF. The CDR3 DNA reads as TGTGCCTGTGACATTTTAGCTCCTACACCCCAGGTGGGGGATACTTCACTCACCGATAAACCCATCTTT. This chain uses TRDV2 with TRDJ1; 10 nucleotides match TRDD3. The germline V gene encodes CDR1 GEAIGNYY and CDR2 EKD. The CDR3 consists of 23 residues.

About this clone itself: A far more abundant clone sits one base away, making this likely a read error. The same CDR3 can be traced to other DNA sequences in this sample. Written as DNA, the CDR3 is TGTGCCTGTGACATTTTAGCTCCTACGCCCCAGGTGGGGGATACTTCACTCACCGATAAACTCATCTTT. Translation: CACDILAPTPQVGDTSLTDKLIF. The V and J genes are TRDV2 and TRDJ1; TRDD3 aligns across 10 bases. Germline assignment: CDR1 GEAIGNYY and CDR2 EKD. With 2 bases clipped from V and 1 base from J, the junction kept 27 bases outside the gene matches. The CDR3 runs to 23 residues.

The J gene is TRDJ1, the V gene TRDV2; 9 bases map to TRDD3. Per germline, CDR1 GEAIGNYY and CDR2 EKD. CDR3 size: 17 residues. V was clipped by 1 base and J by 2 bases; unmatched bases: 10. CDR3 loop: CACDTVLLGEKTDKLIF. CDR3 in DNA: TGTGCCTGTGACACGGTTTTACTGGGGGAAAAAACCGATAAACTCATCTTT.

This clone is classed as large. The sample holds other DNA sequences that translate to the same CDR3. J is TRDJ1 and V is TRDV2, with a weak D call TRDD3 (5 bases). The CDR3 has 17 residues. Deletions cut 0 bases from V and 0 bases from J, with 16 bases between. CDR1 and CDR2 from the germline V gene are GEAIGNYY and EKD. The CDR3 region has the DNA TGTGCCTGTGACACCGTTGATGGGGCCCTGTACACCGATAAACTCATCTTT. It is translated as CACDTVDGALYTDKLIF.

Sample share makes this clone medium-sized (0.01 to 0.1%). This CDR3 reads CACDTASSGGYVSSWDTRQMFF. CDR3 nucleotides: TGTGCCTGTGACACCGCATCCTCCGGGGGATACGTGAGCTCCTGGGACACCCGACAGATGTTTTTC. The chain combines TRDV2 with TRDJ3, with TRDD3 matching 10 bases. The V and J ends lost 0 bases and 0 bases, in that order; junction bases with no gene match: 13. The CDR3 consists of 22 residues. Germline values: CDR1 GEAIGNYY, CDR2 EKD.

This clone occurred a few times. A much larger clone sits a single nucleotide away, making a read error possible. The chain employs TRDV2 and TRDJ1, with TRDD3 identical over 7 bases. The V gene end was trimmed by 0 bases and the J gene end by 0 bases; junction bases not matched to a gene: 12. Germline V gives CDR1 GEAIGNYY, CDR2 EKD. The CDR3 is 18 residues long. As DNA, the CDR3 is TGTGCCTGTGACACCCTGGGGGCTCGAGGGGCGTACACCGATAAACTCATCTTT. This encodes CACDTLGARGAYTDKLIF.

This clone came up a few times. Since a far larger clone is one base different, this is likely a read error. The J gene is TRDJ1, the V gene TRDV2; 8 positions match TRDD3. J was trimmed by 1 base and V by 1 base; bases with no gene match: 10. CDR1 and CDR2 from the germline V gene are GEAIGNYY and EKD. The CDR3 is made up of 17 amino acids. The chain's CDR3 is CACDTLQGYAGTDKLIF. The DNA of the CDR3 is TGTGCCTGTGACACTCTCCAGGGATACGCCGGCACCGATAAACTCATCTTT.

This clone was found a few times. A much larger clone lies a single base off, so this may be a read error. The CDR3 sequence is CACDNLPPTDKLIF. Written as DNA, the CDR3 is TGTGCCTGTGACAACCTCCCGCCCACCGATAAACTCATCTTT. This chain links TRDV2 with TRDJ1; D is uncertain. The CDR3 runs to 14 residues. From germline, CDR1 is GEAIGNYY and CDR2 EKD. V lost 2 bases and J 1 base, leaving 10 bases between the germline ends.

This clone has only a few counts. A far bigger clonotype differs at one base, so this is likely a read error. This CDR3 is also generated by other DNA sequences in the sample. The chain links TRDV2 to TRDJ1; 10 bases align to TRDD3. With 2 bases clipped from V and 2 bases from J, the junction kept 28 bases outside the gene matches. Germline CDR1 and CDR2: GEAIGNYY and EKD. This CDR3 has 23 amino acids. The chain's CDR3 is CACDILAPTPQVGDTSLTDKLIF. The CDR3 DNA reads as TGTGCCTGTGACATTTTAGCTCCTACACCCCAGGTGGGGGATACTTCACTTACCGATAAACTCATCTTT.

Points on this clone: For this DNA, TCRdb reports the protein of a much larger clone, which diverges at residue 9, most likely from a read error; the protein presented here is translated directly from the DNA. The CDR3 DNA is TGTGCCTGTGACGCCTTGACTGGGAGAAACACCGATAAACTCATCTTT. Translation gives CACDALTGRNTDKLIF. This sequence joins TRDV2 and TRDJ1, with D tentatively TRDD3 (6 bases). CDR3 length equals 16 residues. V shed 3 bases and J shed 0 bases, with 16 bases lying between them. Germline V gene data show CDR1 as GEAIGNYY and CDR2 as EKD.

The table lists this clone with a few counts. TCRdb lists the protein of a much larger clone for this DNA, which differs at residue 3, so this is likely a read error; the protein given here is translated from the DNA itself. The V gene is TRDV2, the J gene TRDJ1; 12 positions match TRDD3. The CDR3 length is 19 residues. Germline assignment: CDR1 GEAIGNYY and CDR2 EKD. CDR3 loop: CAYDTVLSGGYEYTDKLIF. The CDR3 region has the DNA TGTGCCTATGACACCGTACTGTCTGGGGGATACGAGTACACCGATAAACTCATCTTT.

In this sample, this clone turned up a few times. A clone one base away is much larger, so this may be a read error. The same CDR3 arises from other DNA sequences in this sample as well. The chain combines TRDV2 with TRDJ1; 7 bases map to TRDD3. CDR3 length: 20 residues. Losses at the gene ends were 3 bases for V and 0 bases for J; bases not matched to a gene: 21. From germline, CDR1 is GEAIGNYY and CDR2 EKD. CDR3 region: CACDPLIRRSGGLYTDKLIF. The DNA for the CDR3 is TGTGCCTGTGACCCACTGATTAGGCGTTCTGGGGGCCTTTACACCGATAAACTCATCTTT.

This clone showed up just a few times. Since a much larger clone is just one base distant, this may be a read error. The rearrangement links TRDV2 to TRDJ1, with 7 bases matching TRDD3. With V trimmed by 1 base and J by 0 bases, 13 bases remained unmatched. CDR3 length equals 18 residues. The germline V gene has CDR1 GEAIGNYY and CDR2 EKD. The chain's CDR3 is CACDTVGAGGSYTDKLIF. The CDR3 DNA follows: TGTGCCTGTGACACGGTCGGAGCCGGGGGATCGTACACCGATAAACTCATCTTT.

As to this clone: A read error is likely here: a far larger clone is one base away. The sample has other DNA sequences that encode this CDR3 too. The chain links TRDV2 to TRDJ1; possible D gene TRDD3, 6 bases. Germline-derived CDR1 and CDR2 are GEAIGNYY and EKD. The CDR3 has 18 amino acids. Trimming left V 0 bases short and J 2 bases short, with 21 bases between. This CDR3 is CACDTVDRGGFDTDKLIF. The CDR3 DNA follows: TGTGCCTGTGACACCGTCGACCGTGGGGGCTTCGATACCGATAAACTCATCTTT.

About this clone: Only one base separates this from a far larger clonotype, so it likely reflects a read error. Other DNA sequences of this sample code for an identical CDR3. This chain connects TRDV2 to TRDJ1, with 8 bases aligning to TRDD3. This CDR3 contains 18 residues. Germline CDR1 GEAIGNYY, CDR2 EKD. Written as DNA, the CDR3 is TGTGCCTGTGACACCGTTTGGAGGGAGGGATACGACACCGATAAGCTCATCTTT. Encoded protein: CACDTVWREGYDTDKLIF.

Only a few counts were recorded for this clone. This likely traces to a read error, being one base from a far larger clone. The chain is built from TRDV2 and TRDJ1, with 9 bases matching TRDD3. The CDR3 covers 19 residues. Trimming removed 0 bases from V and 0 bases from J; junction bases left unmatched: 13. Per the germline V gene, CDR1 is GEAIGNYY and CDR2 is EKD. The CDR3 sequence: CACDTALPGGSSYTDKLIF. The CDR3 nucleotides read TGTGCCTGTGACACCGCTTTGCCTGGGGGATCCTCGTACACCGATAAACTCATCTTT.

This clone was observed a handful of times. This probably arose from a read error, given a far larger clone one base away. The rearrangement joins TRDV2 to TRDJ1; a possible D gene is TRDD3 (6 bases). The V end was cut by 0 bases, the J end by 0 bases, with 22 bases between. CDR3 length equals 19 residues. In germline, CDR1 is GEAIGNYY, CDR2 EKD. This chain's CDR3 is CACDTVLPGVSSYTDKLIF. In DNA, the CDR3 is TGTGCCTGTGACACCGTTTTGCCTGGGGTATCCTCGTACACCGATAAACTCATCTTT.

In the case of this clone: This may stem from a read error, because a much larger clone lies one nucleotide away. Other nucleotide sequences from this sample produce the same CDR3. The chain links TRDV2 to TRDJ1; 11 bases line up with TRDD3. The CDR3 length is 15 residues. Germline V gene lookup returns CDR1 GEAIGNYY and CDR2 EKD. CDR3 protein: CACDLVGDTTDKLIF. The DNA of the CDR3 is TGTGCCTGTGATCTGGTGGGGGATACGACCGATAAACTCATCTTC.

As for this clone: The likely explanation is a read error, given a far larger clone one base away. Different DNA sequences within this sample yield the same CDR3. This sequence joins TRDV2 and TRDJ1; 11 bases match TRDD3. Germline V gene sequence: CDR1 GEAIGNYY, CDR2 EKD. The V and J ends lost 0 bases and 0 bases, in that order; junction bases with no gene match: 17. The CDR3 extends over 21 amino acids. The CDR3 coding sequence is TGTGCCTGTGACACCGTAACGTTGGGGGATACGCGAGGCTCGAACACCGATAAACTCATCTTT. This translates into CACDTVTLGDTRGSNTDKLIF.

In this sample, this clone turned up a few times. There is a difference at residue 12 between the TCRdb protein and the DNA translation, so the protein given here was translated from the DNA. The CDR3 region is CALGELGPKSFAEWTDKLIF. CDR3 nucleotides: TGTGCTCTTGGGGAACTGGGTCCTAAATCCTTTGCGGAGTGGACCGATAAACTCATCTTT. The chain links TRDV1 to TRDJ1; TRDD2 might be the D (5 bases). With 0 bases removed from V and 2 bases from J, the gap between germline ends came to 25 bases. The germline V gene encodes CDR1 TSWWSYY and CDR2 QGS. The CDR3 has 20 residues.

A word on this clone: The translation of this DNA and the TCRdb protein of a much larger clone differ at residue 3, probably owing to a read error; the protein shown here is translated from the DNA. The rearrangement uses TRDV2 and TRDJ1, with a weak D call TRDD2 (5 bases). The CDR3 consists of 16 residues. Germline loops: CDR1 GEAIGNYY, CDR2 EKD. CDR3 bases: TGTGCCCGTGACCTACTTACGGGGCCCTACACCGATAAACTCATCTTT. Translation: CARDLLTGPYTDKLIF.

With regard to this clone: With a much larger clone just one base away, this may be a read error. The rearrangement links TRDV2 to TRDJ1, with 9 bases aligning to TRDD3. V shed 3 bases, J shed 8 bases, and the junction held 18 bases outside the gene matches. The germline V gene encodes CDR1 GEAIGNYY and CDR2 EKD. CDR3 length: 17 residues. CDR3 DNA: TGTGCCTGTGACGGGGTACTGGGGGACCGAACCCTTAGGAAACTCATCTTT. It is translated as CACDGVLGDRTLRKLIF.

As to this clone: A read error is likely here: a far larger clone is one base away. The sample contains more than one DNA sequence encoding this CDR3. The chain employs TRDV2 and TRDJ1; TRDD3 is a possible D gene (5 bases). The CDR3 length is 15 residues. The germline CDR1 and CDR2 sequences are GEAIGNYY and EKD. CDR3 sequence reads: CACDQSYRYTDKLIF. The DNA of the CDR3 is TGTGCCTGTGACCAATCGTACAGATACACCGATAAACTAATCTTT.

Comment on this clone: Possible read error: a much larger clone is one base away. The same CDR3 can be traced to other DNA sequences in this sample. The chain recombines TRDV2 with TRDJ1; possibly TRDD3 for D (6 bases). Germline V CDR1 and CDR2: GEAIGNYY, EKD. Trimming shortened V by 0 bases and J by 1 base, and 32 bases separated the two germline ends. The length of the CDR3 is 22 residues. As DNA, the CDR3 is TGTGCCTGTGACACCCTTCTTCGATCGGAAGTACTGGGTGGTTCGACCACCGATAAACTCATCTTT. It specifies CACDTLLRSEVLGGSTTDKLIF.

The table lists this clone with a few counts. This probably arose from a read error, given a far larger clone one base away. The chain recombines TRDV2 with TRDJ1; D is ambiguous. The germline CDR1 and CDR2 sequences are GEAIGNYY and EKD. The germline V and J ends were trimmed by 7 bases and 0 bases, with 23 bases remaining between them. The CDR3 spans 17 residues. CDR3 residues: CACHTLKGLNYTDKLIF. CDR3 DNA: TGTGCCTGCCATACTCTAAAAGGGCTCAATTACACCGATAAACTCATCTTT.

Remarks on this clone: A far larger clone is off by one base, so a read error is likely. The sample carries other DNA sequences with the same CDR3. The CDR3 reads CACDLLNGGPEYTDKLIF. The CDR3 coding sequence is TGCGCCTGTGACCTACTCAACGGGGGACCCGAGTACACCGATAAACTCATCTTT. The chain has TRDV2 and TRDJ1, with D possibly TRDD3 on 6 matching bases. Germline lookup yields CDR1 GEAIGNYY and CDR2 EKD. This CDR3 has 18 amino acids.

This clone has just a few counts. The translation of this DNA and the TCRdb protein of a much larger clone differ at residue 12, probably owing to a read error; the protein shown here is translated from the DNA. J is TRDJ3 and V is TRDV2; 8 bases are shared with TRDD3. The CDR3 spans 18 residues. The germline CDR1 and CDR2 sequences are GEAIGNYY and EKD. CDR3 protein: CACDTGGSPSWGTRQMFF. CDR3 sequence (DNA): TGTGCCTGTGACACTGGGGGATCCCCCTCCTGGGGCACCCGACAGATGTTTTTC.

Of note for this clone: TCRdb assigns this DNA the protein of a much larger clone, which departs from its translation at residue 14; this likely reflects a read error, and the protein shown comes from translating the DNA. The genes are TRDV2 and TRDJ1; maybe TRDD3 (6 bases). V lost 0 bases, J lost 1 base, and 26 bases lay in between. The CDR3 is 20 amino acids. Germline loops: CDR1 GEAIGNYY, CDR2 EKD. In nucleotides, the CDR3 is TGTGCCTGTGACACCTTATCCGGGGGACGACCACTGAGTGTCACCGATAAACTCATCTTT. It is translated as CACDTLSGGRPLSVTDKLIF.

About this clone itself: With a far larger clone one base away, a read error is the likely cause. The V and J genes are TRDV2 and TRDJ3, with TRDD3 identical over 11 bases. CDR1 GEAIGNYY and CDR2 EKD come from the germline V gene. The length of the CDR3 is 26 residues. CDR3 nucleotide sequence: TGTGCCTGTGACACAGTCAAGAATCCATCCCTAAATATACTGGGGGATAGTCCCTGGGACACCCTACAGATGTTTTTC. This translates into CACDTVKNPSLNILGDSPWDTLQMFF.